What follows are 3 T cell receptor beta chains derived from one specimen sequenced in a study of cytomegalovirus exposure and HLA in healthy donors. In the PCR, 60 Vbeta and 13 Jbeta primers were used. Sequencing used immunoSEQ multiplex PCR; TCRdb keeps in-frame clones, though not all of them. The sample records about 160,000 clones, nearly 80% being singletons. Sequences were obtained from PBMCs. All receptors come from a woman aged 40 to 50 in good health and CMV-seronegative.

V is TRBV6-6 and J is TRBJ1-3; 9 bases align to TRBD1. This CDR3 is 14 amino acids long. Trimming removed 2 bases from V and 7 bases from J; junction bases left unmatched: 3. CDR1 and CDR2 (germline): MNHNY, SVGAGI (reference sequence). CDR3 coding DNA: TGTGCCAGCAGTTACGCACAGGGGGCGAACACCATATATTTT. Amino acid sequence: CASSYAQGANTIYF.

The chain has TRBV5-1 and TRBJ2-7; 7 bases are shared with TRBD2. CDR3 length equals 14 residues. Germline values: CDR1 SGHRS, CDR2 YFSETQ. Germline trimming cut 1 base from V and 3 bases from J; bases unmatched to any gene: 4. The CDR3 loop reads CASSLLTGGYEQYF. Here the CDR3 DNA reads TGCGCCAGCAGCTTGCTAACGGGGGGCTACGAGCAGTACTTC.

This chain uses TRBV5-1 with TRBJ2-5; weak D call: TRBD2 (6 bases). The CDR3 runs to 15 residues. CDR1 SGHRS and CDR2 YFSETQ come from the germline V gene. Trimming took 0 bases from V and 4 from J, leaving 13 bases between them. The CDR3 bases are TGCGCCAGCAGCTTGGCCGTGGGGCGGGGAGAGACCCAGTACTTC. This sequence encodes CASSLAVGRGETQYF.